This record concerns one T cell receptor (beta chain) sequence. Researchers ran the PCR with 60 Vbeta and 13 Jbeta primers. Libraries were prepared by immunoSEQ multiplex PCR; TCRdb keeps only in-frame clonotypes and omits some of them. The sample lists 190,000 or so clones, roughly 80% seen once, with roughly 0.7% in the top ten. This CDR3 region has 14 residues. V lost 0 bases and J lost 8; bases outside the gene matches: 6. Germline CDR1 SEHNR, CDR2 FQNEAQ (reference sequence). The data belong to a study of cytomegalovirus exposure and HLA in healthy donors. V is TRBV7-9 and J is TRBJ1-1; 7 bases fit TRBD1. This clonotype was obtained from a boy between 10 and 17 years old in good health and CMV-seronegative. Material: PBMCs. The DNA of the CDR3 is TGTGCCAGCAGCTTAGCGACAGGGAATAGAGAAGCTTTCTTT. Amino acid sequence: CASSLATGNREAFF.